One and the same sample provided the 16 T cell receptor beta chains below, sequenced in a study of blood T cell repertoires in COVID-19. Profiling relied on immunoSEQ multiplex PCR, and the TCRdb table lists in-frame clones only, not all of them. This table has 200,000 to 250,000 clones, roughly 80% appearing once. Sequences were obtained from peripheral blood. The origin of the receptors is a woman older than 75 with acute or convalescent COVID-19.

The chain combines TRBV5-5 with TRBJ2-5; 8 bases align to TRBD1. After removal of 2 bases from V and 5 bases from J, the junction contained 8 bases not matched to a gene. CDR1 SGHKS and CDR2 YYEKEE come from the germline V gene (reference sequence). This CDR3 is built from 15 residues. CDR3 sequence: CASSFRQGPQETQYF. The CDR3 coding sequence is TGTGCCAGCAGCTTTCGACAGGGGCCCCAGGAGACCCAGTACTTC.

The genes are TRBV9 and TRBJ2-2; 9 positions agree with TRBD2. This CDR3 is built from 16 residues. Germline lookup yields CDR1 SGDLS and CDR2 YYNGEE. V lost 0 bases and J lost 2; bases outside the gene matches: 2. CDR3 in DNA: TGTGCCAGCAGCGTAGGACTAGCGGAAAACACCGGGGAGCTGTTTTTT. Translated: CASSVGLAENTGELFF. The entire variable domain, with the rest obtained from reference TRBV9 and TRBJ2-2, is as follows: DSGVTQTPKHLITATGQRVTLRCSPRSGDLSVYWYQQSLDQGLQFLIQYYNGEERAKGNILERFSAQQFPDLHSELNLSSLELGDSALYFCASSVGLAENTGELFFGEGSRLTVL.

This clone was recorded only once. This rearrangement joins TRBV5-4 to TRBJ1-1; the D is unclear. Deletions cut 3 bases from V and 4 bases from J, with 13 bases between. CDR3 length: 14 residues. Germline values: CDR1 SGHNT, CDR2 YYREEE (reference sequence). The CDR3 DNA reads as TGTGCCAGCAGCTCGGTTGAGGGATCCACTGAAGCTTTCTTT. This codes for CASSSVEGSTEAFF.

The chain combines TRBV6-5 with TRBJ2-7; 7 bases fit TRBD1. The CDR3 is 16 amino acids. Losses at the gene ends were 0 bases for V and 3 bases for J; bases not matched to a gene: 8. CDR1 and CDR2 from the germline V gene are MNHEY and SVGAGI. This CDR3 reads CASSYSITGAGYEQYF. CDR3 in DNA: TGTGCCAGCAGTTACTCGATTACAGGGGCGGGCTACGAGCAGTACTTC.

This chain uses TRBV28 with TRBJ2-1, with TRBD2 matching 9 bases. The V and J ends lost 3 bases and 1 base, in that order; junction bases with no gene match: 7. Germline assignment: CDR1 MDHEN and CDR2 SYDVKM. The CDR3 is 17 amino acids. CDR3 DNA: TGTGCCAGCAGTTTCCCGCCTAGCGGGAATTCCTACAATGAGCAGTTCTTC. Its protein product is CASSFPPSGNSYNEQFF.

On this clone itself: The sample contains more than one DNA sequence encoding this CDR3. The rearrangement uses TRBV4-3 and TRBJ2-1; the match to TRBD2 covers 11 bases. CDR1 and CDR2 (germline): LGHNA, YSLEER. Trimming at V came to 0 bases and at J to 8 bases, leaving 3 bases not matched to a gene. The length of the CDR3 is 15 residues. CDR3 region: CASSQDLAGGDEQFF. CDR3 nucleotide sequence: TGCGCCAGCAGCCAAGACCTAGCGGGGGGCGATGAGCAGTTCTTC.

This sequence joins TRBV24-1 and TRBJ1-1; 7 nucleotides agree with TRBD1. V was pared by 2 bases and J by 8 bases, with 4 bases of the junction left unmatched. The CDR3 totals 13 residues. CDR1 is KGHDR and CDR2 is SFDVKD in the germline V gene. CDR3 bases: TGTGCCACCAGTGATTCCGGGACAGCGGAAGCTTTCTTT. It translates to CATSDSGTAEAFF.

The gene calls are TRBV28 and TRBJ1-3, with a weak D call TRBD1 (5 bases). The germline V gene has CDR1 MDHEN and CDR2 SYDVKM. Trimming removed 2 bases from V and 0 bases from J, with 8 bases in between. The CDR3 runs 15 residues. CDR3 sequence: CASSLHRSSGNTIYF. CDR3 in DNA: TGTGCCAGCAGTTTACACAGGAGCTCTGGAAACACCATATATTTT. The variable domain in full, with the rest retrieved from reference TRBV28 and TRBJ1-3, is DVKVTQSSRYLVKRTGEKVFLECVQDMDHENMFWYRQDPGLGLRLIYFSYDVKMKEKGDIPEGYSVSREKKERFSLILESASTNQTSMYLCASSLHRSSGNTIYFGEGSWLTVV.

This CDR3 reads CASSFKGIPGNTIYF. CDR3 DNA sequence: TGTGCCAGCAGTTTTAAGGGGATCCCTGGAAACACCATATATTTT. This chain uses TRBV27 with TRBJ1-3, with D perhaps TRBD1 (5 bases). This CDR3 has 15 amino acids. The germline V gene has CDR1 MNHEY and CDR2 SMNVEV (reference sequence). V dropped 3 bases and J dropped 2 bases, with 11 bases sitting between them.

The CDR3 here is CASSADRGGRETQYF. In DNA form, the CDR3 reads TGTGCCAGCAGCGCAGACCGCGGCGGTAGAGAAACCCAGTACTTC. The chain combines TRBV9 with TRBJ2-5; D not certain. The CDR3 has 15 residues. Germline V gene data show CDR1 as SGDLS and CDR2 as YYNGEE. V dropped 3 bases and J dropped 8 bases, with 20 bases sitting between them. Full variable domain (rest looked up from reference TRBV9 and TRBJ2-5): DSGVTQTPKHLITATGQRVTLRCSPRSGDLSVYWYQQSLDQGLQFLIQYYNGEERAKGNILERFSAQQFPDLHSELNLSSLELGDSALYFCASSADRGGRETQYFGPGTRLLVL.

The CDR3: CASSVAGQGLEPQHF. CDR3 DNA: TGTGCCAGCAGCGTAGCGGGACAGGGGTTAGAGCCCCAGCATTTT. The rearrangement uses TRBV9 and TRBJ1-5, with 10 positions matching TRBD1. The CDR3 loop spans 15 amino acids. Germline V gene sequence: CDR1 SGDLS, CDR2 YYNGEE. V lost 0 bases and J lost 8; bases outside the gene matches: 5.

The chain has TRBV27 and TRBJ2-3, with D maybe TRBD2 (7 bases). Trimming removed 2 bases at V and 4 bases at J, with 16 bases between. This CDR3 contains 16 residues. Germline V lookup: CDR1 MNHEY, CDR2 SMNVEV (reference sequence). As DNA, the CDR3 is TGTGCCAGCAGTTTAGGGGGCGGGGGCACCCCAGATACGCAGTATTTT. It translates to CASSLGGGGTPDTQYF.

This clone was detected many times. The rearrangement uses TRBV18 and TRBJ2-3; TRBD1 matches 7 bases. From germline, CDR1 is KGHSH and CDR2 LQKENI. CDR3 length equals 17 residues. Trimming cost V 4 bases and J 2 bases; bases outside gene matches: 12. The DNA for the CDR3 is TGTGCCAGCTCACGAGTTGCCCCGGGACAGTTCACAGATACGCAGTATTTT. It encodes CASSRVAPGQFTDTQYF.

This clone was seen a handful of times. The chain employs TRBV29-1 and TRBJ2-7; TRBD1 aligns across 10 bases. Losses at the gene ends were 5 bases for V and 4 bases for J; bases not matched to a gene: 5. CDR1 is SQVTM and CDR2 is ANQGSEA in the germline V gene. CDR3 size: 13 residues. The CDR3 coding sequence is TGCAGCGTTCGACAGGGGGCGGGTTACGAGCAGTACTTC. Protein sequence: CSVRQGAGYEQYF.

A single count supports this clone. The chain has TRBV30 and TRBJ2-1; 9 bases map to TRBD2. The CDR3 runs to 14 residues. Germline CDR1 GTSNPN, CDR2 SVGIG (reference sequence). J was trimmed by 5 bases and V by 0 bases; bases with no gene match: 2. This chain's CDR3 is CAWSVGLADNEQFF. In nucleotides, the CDR3 is TGTGCCTGGAGTGTGGGACTAGCCGACAATGAGCAGTTCTTC.

The rearrangement links TRBV18 to TRBJ1-1, with D uncertain. Per the germline V gene, CDR1 is KGHSH and CDR2 is LQKENI. Trimming took 0 bases from V and 1 from J, leaving 9 bases between them. CDR3 length: 15 residues. The CDR3 loop is CASSPPSNGNTEAFF. The CDR3 DNA reads TGTGCCAGCTCACCACCGAGTAATGGGAACACTGAAGCTTTCTTT.